This T cell receptor beta chain was profiled in a study of blood T cell repertoires in COVID-19. Study-wide context: Specimens from acute and convalescent COVID-19 originated in the United States, Italy and Spain. In each case, the material was cDNA or gDNA derived from T cells, B-cell-depleted T cells, or PBMCs.

In the original workflow: Estimation of nucleated cell counts was performed using reference gene primer amplification. Sequencing was performed with immunoSEQ multiplex PCR; in TCRdb, only in-frame clones are kept and a portion is missing. V and J calls plus clone size are reproduced from that table; the DNA served to infer D and trimming. The repertoire holds around 150,000 clones, with 85% to 95% as singletons. The sequence derives from a woman aged 45 to 65 with acute or convalescent COVID-19. Sequences were obtained from peripheral blood.

The CDR3, as DNA: TGTGCCAGCAGTGGGACAGGGCCTACGGACACCGGGGAGCTGTTTTTT. It codes for CASSGTGPTDTGELFF. The chain employs TRBV2 and TRBJ2-2; 8 bases agree with TRBD1. The CDR3 is 16 amino acids. Trimming removed 4 bases from V and 3 bases from J; junction bases left unmatched: 7. The germline V gene encodes CDR1 SNHLY and CDR2 FYNNEI.